The 8 T cell receptor beta chains below were found in one sample sequenced in a study of blood T cell repertoires in COVID-19. Profiled with immunoSEQ multiplex PCR; TCRdb holds only in-frame clones, not every one. The sample holds some 200,000 clones, under 90% seen once. What was sequenced was peripheral blood. These receptors all stem from a man older than 75 with acute or convalescent COVID-19.

The chain couples TRBV11-2 to TRBJ2-7; 11 nucleotides match TRBD2. Germline values: CDR1 SGHAT, CDR2 FQNNGV. Germline trimming cut 5 bases from V and 2 bases from J; bases unmatched to any gene: 5. The CDR3 is 15 amino acids. CDR3 region: CASSPRLAGPYEQYV. In nucleotides, the CDR3 is TGTGCCAGCAGCCCCAGACTAGCGGGACCCTACGAGCAGTACGTC.

This clone was recorded a few times. The rearrangement links TRBV4-2 to TRBJ2-7; 7 bases line up with TRBD2. Germline CDR1 reads LGHNA; CDR2 reads YNFKEQ. This CDR3 region has 15 residues. Trimming removed 4 bases from V and 1 base from J; junction bases left unmatched: 7. The DNA of the CDR3 is TGTGCCAGCAGCCCAACTAGCGAGTTATCCTACGAGCAGTACTTC. This translates into CASSPTSELSYEQYF.

In this sample, this clone turned up once. The CDR3 reads CASSLRGIGEKLFF. The CDR3 DNA reads TGCGCCAGCAGCTTAAGGGGTATTGGTGAAAAACTGTTTTTT. The gene calls are TRBV5-1 and TRBJ1-4, with D possibly TRBD1 on 5 matching bases. The V and J ends lost 2 bases and 7 bases respectively, with 12 bases between them. CDR3 length: 14 residues. Germline loops: CDR1 SGHRS, CDR2 YFSETQ.

V gene TRBV28 combines with J gene TRBJ2-7; TRBD1 aligns across 7 bases. The CDR3 extends over 14 amino acids. The V gene's germline CDR1 is MDHEN and CDR2 SYDVKM. Trimming removed 3 bases from V and 3 bases from J; junction bases left unmatched: 5. CDR3 sequence (DNA): TGTGCCAGCAGTTTCGGTGCAGGGGGCTACGAGCAGTACGTC. It yields the protein CASSFGAGGYEQYV.

The chain carries TRBV5-1 and TRBJ2-1; D unresolved. The CDR3 contains 12 residues. Germline lookup yields CDR1 SGHRS and CDR2 YFSETQ. V was shortened by 6 bases and J by 7 bases, with 11 bases between the two germline ends. The CDR3 reads CASNLNGNEQFF. DNA of the CDR3: TGCGCCAGCAATCTTAACGGGAATGAGCAGTTCTTC.

The chain employs TRBV12-5 and TRBJ2-2, with TRBD2 matching 7 bases. The V and J ends lost 8 bases and 1 base, in that order; junction bases with no gene match: 7. The length of the CDR3 is 15 residues. CDR1 and CDR2 (germline): LGHNT, FRNRAP. CDR3 protein: CASRITGGNTGELFF. For the CDR3, the DNA is TGTGCTAGTCGGATAACGGGAGGGAACACCGGGGAGCTGTTTTTT.

V usage is TRBV28 and J usage is TRBJ2-1; TRBD1 matches at 8 bases. The CDR3 contains 15 residues. Trimming took 4 bases from V and 7 from J; bases not matched to a gene: 9. In germline, CDR1 is MDHEN, CDR2 SYDVKM. The CDR3 protein is CASSSPGTGFNEQFF. The DNA of the CDR3 is TGTGCCAGCAGTTCCCCCGGGACAGGCTTTAATGAGCAGTTCTTC.

The CDR3 DNA sequence: TGTGCCAGCAGTCAGACTAGTGGTACCACTGAAACGCAGTATTTT. Its protein is CASSQTSGTTETQYF. This sequence joins TRBV9 and TRBJ2-3; tentatively, D is TRBD2 (6 bases). V shed 5 bases and J shed 9 bases, with 22 bases lying between them. Germline CDR1 SGDLS, CDR2 YYNGEE. This CDR3 has 15 amino acids.